Each of the 16 T cell receptor beta chains below was sequenced from the same sample in a study of T cells in Graves' hyperthyroidism and ophthalmopathy. What was amplified from RNA transcripts were TCR beta CDR3 regions. HTBI primers were used for first-round RT-PCR of the TCR CDR3. TCRdb called the multiplex PCR reads again in MiXCR, with one record for every CDR3 protein. In the table there are some 300,000 distinct CDR3 sequences, roughly a fifth of which are singletons. The sequencing input was blood. The receptors shown here come from a middle-aged man with Graves' ophthalmopathy.

The V call is TRBV7-3, the J call TRBJ1-2; D is unclear. Germline CDR1 and CDR2: SGHTA and FQGTGA. Trimming cost V 5 bases and J 13 bases, with 17 bases left between them. This CDR3 has 12 residues. The CDR3 DNA sequence: TGTGCCAGCAGCCGTGAGACACGCTATTTCACCTTC. It translates to CASSRETRYFTF.

Turning to this clonotype: Because the CDR3's place on the DNA is in doubt, the DNA is left out and the CDR3 is given as listed by TCRdb. The gene calls are TRBV2 and TRBJ1-6; the listed D gene, TRBD1, was not tested against the DNA. Germline V gives CDR1 SNHLY, CDR2 FYNNEI. The CDR3 numbers 14 amino acids, ends counted. The CDR3 spells CASRVGQGTGPVHF.

In this sample, this clonotype turned up a few times. V and J are TRBV28 and TRBJ2-5; D call uncertain. The V end was cut by 6 bases, the J end by 14 bases, with 19 bases between. The germline gives CDR1 MDHEN, CDR2 SYDVKM. This CDR3 comprises 12 residues. The CDR3 sequence is CASRSPPAGNYF. The CDR3 DNA reads TGTGCCAGCAGATCACCTCCGGCAGGAAACTACTTC. Complete variable domain (other parts from reference TRBV28 and TRBJ2-5): DVKVTQSSRYLVKRTGEKVFLECVQDMDHENMFWYRQDPGLGLRLIYFSYDVKMKEKGDIPEGYSVSREKKERFSLILESASTNQTSMYLCASRSPPAGNYFGPGTRLLVL.

This clonotype appeared a few times. The chain recombines TRBV28 with TRBJ2-7; D unclear. Germline assignment: CDR1 MDHEN and CDR2 SYDVKM. The CDR3 is 10 amino acids. The V and J ends lost 6 bases and 3 bases respectively, with 3 bases between them. CDR3 DNA: TGTGCCAGCAGCCACTACGAGCAGTACTTC. Residues: CASSHYEQYF.

There are many counts of this clonotype. V is TRBV5-1 and J is TRBJ1-6; a possible D gene is TRBD1 (5 bases). The CDR3 consists of 14 residues. Germline values: CDR1 SGHRS, CDR2 YFSETQ. V was shortened by 0 bases and J by 10 bases, with 11 bases between the two germline ends. The CDR3 nucleotides read TGCGCCAGCAGCTTGGGGATCAGGGAATCACCCCTCCACTTT. Encoded protein: CASSLGIRESPLHF.

This clonotype was seen more than once but under ten times. J is TRBJ2-5 and V is TRBV12-3 or TRBV12-4; D unclear. The CDR3 runs 12 residues. V lost 6 bases and J lost 5, with 10 bases in between. The CDR3 sequence: CASSRRAETQYF. The CDR3 region has the DNA TGTGCCAGCAGCCGTAGAGCCGAGACCCAGTACTTC.

The chain joins TRBV28 to TRBJ2-1, with 10 bases matching TRBD1. This CDR3 comprises 15 residues. Germline values: CDR1 MDHEN, CDR2 SYDVKM. Trimming removed 4 bases from V and 4 bases from J; junction bases left unmatched: 4. This chain's CDR3 is CASSYRQGAYNEQFF. The CDR3 nucleotides are TGTGCCAGCAGTTATCGACAGGGGGCTTACAATGAGCAGTTCTTC.

The chain is built from TRBV9 and TRBJ2-7, with TRBD2 identical over 14 bases. The CDR3 consists of 16 residues. Germline CDR1 and CDR2: SGDLS and YYNGEE. J gave up 2 bases and V 4 bases, and 5 bases lay outside the gene matches. CDR3 DNA sequence: TGTGCCAGCAGCTTCGGGACTAGCGGGAGCCCCTACGAGCAGTACTTC. Residues: CASSFGTSGSPYEQYF.

This sequence joins TRBV24-1 and TRBJ2-3; TRBD2 matches 9 bases. Germline lookup yields CDR1 KGHDR and CDR2 SFDVKD. The CDR3 runs 14 residues. The J segment lost 5 bases and the V segment lost 4 bases, leaving 3 bases of the junction unmatched. In DNA, the CDR3 is TGTGCCACCAGTGACTTAGCGGGAGTAGATACGCAGTATTTT. Its protein is CATSDLAGVDTQYF.

The genes are TRBV29-1 and TRBJ2-5, with a tentative D call TRBD1 (5 bases). The V end lost 2 bases, the J end lost 1 base, and 5 bases lay between the germline ends. Germline V gene data show CDR1 as SQVTM and CDR2 as ANQGSEA. The CDR3 is made up of 12 amino acids. For the CDR3, the DNA is TGCAGCGTTGAAAGGGGCCAAGAGACCCAGTACTTC. Protein product: CSVERGQETQYF.

A note on this clonotype: The junction departs from germline at one end; a sequencing error may be responsible. J is TRBJ2-7 and V is TRBV11-2; D is perhaps TRBD1 or TRBD2 (6 bases each). The CDR3 has 15 residues. Germline V lookup: CDR1 SGHAT, CDR2 FQNNGV. For the CDR3, the DNA is TGTGCCGGCAGCTTAGGGTCAGGGGAGGCGGATGAGCAGTACTTC. This encodes CAGSLGSGEADEQYF. Looking up the rest from reference TRBV11-2 and TRBJ2-7 gives the full variable domain: EAGVAQSPRYKIIEKRQSVAFWCNPISGHATLYWYQQILGQGPKLLIQFQNNGVVDDSQLPKDRFSAERLKGVDSTLKIQPAKLEDSAVYLCAGSLGSGEADEQYFGPGTRLTVT.

This chain uses TRBV7-6 with TRBJ2-3; D ambiguous. The germline V and J ends were trimmed by 7 bases and 6 bases, with 11 bases remaining between them. The length of the CDR3 is 12 residues. Germline V lookup: CDR1 SGHVS, CDR2 FNYEAQ. For the CDR3, the DNA is TGTGCCAGCACACCCGTCGTGGATACGCAGTATTTT. Its translation: CASTPVVDTQYF.

This clonotype was recorded many times. V gene TRBV27 combines with J gene TRBJ2-7; 7 nucleotides agree with TRBD2. The length of the CDR3 is 15 residues. Germline V gives CDR1 MNHEY, CDR2 SMNVEV (reference sequence). The V gene end was trimmed by 4 bases and the J gene end by 3 bases; junction bases not matched to a gene: 9. CDR3 bases: TGTGCCAGCAGTTCCCCAGGCGGGAGCATCTACGAGCAGTACTTC. As protein: CASSSPGGSIYEQYF.

This clonotype was detected many times. The chain carries TRBV2 and TRBJ2-5; 12 nucleotides align to TRBD2. The CDR3 is made up of 18 amino acids. V was pared by 6 bases and J by 1 base, with 12 bases of the junction left unmatched. Germline V gene sequence: CDR1 SNHLY, CDR2 FYNNEI. This chain's CDR3 is CASRDDLAGGPFQETQYF. The CDR3 nucleotides are TGTGCCAGCAGAGACGATCTAGCGGGAGGGCCTTTCCAAGAGACCCAGTACTTC.

This clonotype was observed many times. This sequence joins TRBV2 and TRBJ2-7; 7 bases match TRBD2. Germline V lookup: CDR1 SNHLY, CDR2 FYNNEI. This CDR3 comprises 17 residues. V dropped 4 bases and J dropped 2; count of bases not matched to a gene: 14. The CDR3 loop is CASSGSLLAGDPYEQYF. CDR3 coding DNA: TGTGCCAGCAGTGGCTCCCTTCTGGCGGGGGACCCCTACGAGCAGTACTTC.

This clonotype came up many times. The chain joins TRBV27 to TRBJ1-4, with 11 bases that match TRBD1. CDR1 and CDR2 (germline): MNHEY, SMNVEV (reference sequence). This CDR3 contains 17 residues. Trimming removed 5 bases from V and 2 bases from J; junction bases left unmatched: 7. The CDR3 protein is CASSAGQGDGTNEKLFF. The CDR3 coding sequence is TGTGCCAGCAGTGCGGGACAGGGGGACGGGACTAATGAAAAACTGTTTTTT. The variable domain in full, completed from reference TRBV27 and TRBJ1-4, reads EAQVTQNPRYLITVTGKKLTVTCSQNMNHEYMSWYRQDPGLGLRQIYYSMNVEVTDKGDVPEGYKVSRKEKRNFPLILESPSPNQTSLYFCASSAGQGDGTNEKLFFGSGTQLSVL.